The 31 T cell receptor beta chains presented below share a single source sample, sequenced in a study of blood T cell repertoires in COVID-19. The assay was immunoSEQ multiplex PCR, and TCRdb's table has in-frame clones only and misses some. The table records roughly 110,000 clones, about 84% of them present only once. The sample was peripheral blood. These receptors were obtained from a woman in her sixties or seventies with acute or convalescent COVID-19.

The DNA for the CDR3 is TGTGCCAGCAGTTCCGGGACAGGGGGCTACAATGAGCAGTTCTTC. As protein: CASSSGTGGYNEQFF. The V gene is TRBV5-4, the J gene TRBJ2-1, with 11 bases fitting TRBD1. CDR1 and CDR2 (germline): SGHNT, YYREEE (reference sequence). J lost 3 bases, V lost 5 bases, and 4 bases had no gene match. This CDR3 contains 15 residues.

The chain couples TRBV29-1 to TRBJ2-3; the match to TRBD2 covers 8 bases. Trimming at V came to 4 bases and at J to 4 bases, leaving 7 bases not matched to a gene. This CDR3 contains 14 residues. The V gene's germline CDR1 is SQVTM and CDR2 ANQGSEA. As DNA, the CDR3 is TGCAGCGTTGGGATCGCGGGAGGCGCAGATACGCAGTATTTT. Residues: CSVGIAGGADTQYF.

The chain is built from TRBV7-6 and TRBJ1-1, with D possibly being TRBD1 (6 bases). The CDR3 length is 14 residues. Trimming pared 2 bases from V and 1 base from J, leaving 8 bases between. Germline loops: CDR1 SGHVS, CDR2 FNYEAQ. The CDR3 loop is CASSLTTGNTEAFF. In nucleotides, the CDR3 is TGTGCCAGCAGCTTAACGACAGGGAACACTGAAGCTTTCTTT. The whole variable domain, filled in from reference TRBV7-6 and TRBJ1-1, reads GAGVSQSPRYKVTKRGQDVALRCDPISGHVSLYWYRQALGQGPEFLTYFNYEAQQDKSGLPNDRFSAERPEGSISTLTIQRTEQRDSAMYRCASSLTTGNTEAFFGQGTRLTVV.

The chain links TRBV25-1 to TRBJ1-2, with no clear D. This CDR3 has 13 amino acids. Trimming removed 1 base at V and 8 bases at J, with 11 bases between. CDR1 and CDR2 (germline): MGHDK, SYGVNS. The CDR3 DNA reads TGTGCCAGCAGTGAATGGCGGGTCGACGGCTACACCTTC. Protein sequence: CASSEWRVDGYTF.

The chain carries TRBV3-1 (or the pseudogene TRBV3-2) and TRBJ2-2, with 7 nucleotides matching TRBD2. The CDR3 loop spans 16 amino acids. V shed 1 base, J shed 7 bases, and the junction held 9 bases outside the gene matches. Germline CDR1 and CDR2: LGHDT and YNNKEL (reference sequence). CDR3 in amino acids: CASSQGWAGEGGELFF. As DNA, the CDR3 is TGTGCCAGCAGCCAAGGGTGGGCGGGAGAAGGCGGGGAGCTGTTTTTT.

As to this clone: A junction boundary mismatches the germline segment, possibly from a read error. V usage is TRBV5-1 and J usage is TRBJ1-1; weak D call: TRBD1 (5 bases). Per the germline V gene, CDR1 is SGHRS and CDR2 is YFSETQ. The length of the CDR3 is 14 residues. The CDR3 region has the DNA TGCGCCAGCAGCTTGGTGGCAGGGATGACTGAAGCCTTCTTT. It translates to CASSLVAGMTEAFF.

Only a few counts were recorded for this clone. The chain carries TRBV19 and TRBJ1-1; TRBD1 matches at 8 bases. This CDR3 has 15 amino acids. Germline V gene data show CDR1 as LNHDA and CDR2 as SQIVND (reference sequence). V trimming: 5 bases; J trimming: 3 bases; junction bases outside the gene matches: 8. The CDR3 DNA sequence: TGTGCCAGTAGTCCCCGGACAGGGCCCTACACTGAAGCTTTCTTT. Residues: CASSPRTGPYTEAFF.

The rearrangement uses TRBV29-1 and TRBJ1-3; D may be TRBD1 (5 bases). CDR1 and CDR2 from the germline V gene are SQVTM and ANQGSEA. This CDR3 has 13 amino acids. V lost 6 bases and J lost 3, with 12 bases in between. Written as DNA, the CDR3 is TGCAGCGTCGCTTGGGGGGTTGGAAACACCATATATTTT. Protein product: CSVAWGVGNTIYF.

This chain uses TRBV15 with TRBJ1-5, with 10 bases identical to TRBD1. This CDR3 comprises 15 residues. Per the germline V gene, CDR1 is LNHNV and CDR2 is YYDKDF (reference sequence). J gave up 7 bases and V 6 bases, and 9 bases lay outside the gene matches. The CDR3 spells CATSSGTGDNQPQHF. CDR3 nucleotides: TGTGCCACCAGTAGCGGGACAGGGGATAACCAGCCCCAGCATTTT.

V usage is TRBV12-2 and J usage is TRBJ2-3; TRBD2, as called in the table, went unchecked against the DNA. TRBV12-2 is given as a pseudogene. This CDR3 spans 17 amino acids. The CDR3 protein is CASRGPKRGGRTDTQYF. In DNA, the CDR3 is TGTGCAAGTCGCGGCCCCAAGCGGGGAGGGAGGACAGATACGCAGTATTTT.

The rearrangement joins TRBV7-2 to TRBJ2-3, with D possibly TRBD1 on 5 matching bases. The CDR3 runs 15 residues. Germline V CDR1 and CDR2: SGHTA, FQGNSA. The V end lost 1 base, the J end lost 8 bases, and 16 bases lay between the germline ends. This CDR3 is CASSLEGSGRTTQYF. The CDR3 DNA sequence: TGTGCCAGCAGCTTAGAGGGGTCGGGCCGGACTACGCAGTATTTT.

J is TRBJ1-2 and V is TRBV7-9; 11 bases agree with TRBD1. J gave up 8 bases and V 4 bases, and 6 bases lay outside the gene matches. The CDR3 runs to 14 residues. Looked up from germline, CDR1 is SEHNR and CDR2 is FQNEAQ (reference sequence). The CDR3 DNA follows: TGTGCCAGCAGCTCGGACAGGGGGCTGTGGGGCTACACCTTC. Translating gives CASSSDRGLWGYTF.

V is TRBV10-3 and J is TRBJ1-1; perhaps TRBD1 as D (6 bases). The CDR3 contains 14 residues. V lost 5 bases and J 0 bases, leaving 10 bases between the germline ends. Germline-derived CDR1 and CDR2 are ENHRY and SYGVKD. The CDR3 region has the DNA TGTGCCATCAGTAAGGGACAAATGAACACTGAAGCTTTCTTT. Amino acid sequence: CAISKGQMNTEAFF.

As DNA, the CDR3 is TGTGCCAGCAGCCTGTCACAACAGAACACTGAAGCTTTCTTT. Protein: CASSLSQQNTEAFF. The rearrangement joins TRBV7-2 to TRBJ1-1; D ambiguous. V lost 5 bases to trimming and J lost 1 base, with 11 bases between them. Germline-derived CDR1 and CDR2 are SGHTA and FQGNSA. This CDR3 has 14 residues.

The chain is built from TRBV29-1 and TRBJ1-1; TRBD1 agrees at 9 bases. Trimming at V came to 6 bases and at J to 1 base, leaving 0 bases not matched to a gene. This CDR3 contains 12 residues. Germline V gene sequence: CDR1 SQVTM, CDR2 ANQGSEA. DNA for the CDR3: TGCAGCGTGGGACAGGGGAACACTGAAGCTTTCTTT. Amino acid sequence: CSVGQGNTEAFF.

The rearrangement links TRBV29-1 to TRBJ1-1; TRBD1 matches at 9 bases. The CDR3 spans 12 residues. Germline CDR1 is SQVTM and CDR2 is ANQGSEA. The V segment lost 7 bases and the J segment 3 bases; nucleotides outside the gene matches: 3. This CDR3 is CSDRDRDTEAFF. Here the CDR3 DNA reads TGCAGCGACCGGGACAGGGACACTGAAGCTTTCTTT.

This clone was seen once. The V gene is TRBV5-1, the J gene TRBJ2-7; the match to TRBD2 covers 10 bases. The J segment lost 4 bases and the V segment lost 1 base, leaving 5 bases of the junction unmatched. CDR1 and CDR2 from the germline V gene are SGHRS and YFSETQ. CDR3 length: 15 amino acids. For the CDR3, the DNA is TGCGCCAGCAGCTTGAGTAGCGGGGGGATATACGAGCAGTACTTC. Translation gives CASSLSSGGIYEQYF.

V usage is TRBV14 and J usage is TRBJ2-7; D ambiguous. Looked up from germline, CDR1 is SGHDN and CDR2 is FVKESK. V was clipped by 0 bases and J by 3 bases, with 9 bases between them. This CDR3 region has 14 residues. This chain's CDR3 is CASSQEGWSYEQYF. The CDR3 DNA reads TGTGCCAGCAGCCAAGAGGGTTGGAGCTACGAGCAGTACTTC.

The chain has TRBV10-3 and TRBJ2-1; 9 nucleotides match TRBD2. Per the germline V gene, CDR1 is ENHRY and CDR2 is SYGVKD. The CDR3 consists of 15 residues. The junction had 8 bases not matched to a gene; V was cut back by 5 bases and J by 6 bases. CDR3 residues: CAISPGLAIRNEQFF. For the CDR3, the DNA is TGTGCCATCAGTCCGGGACTAGCTATTCGCAATGAGCAGTTCTTC.

This sequence joins TRBV2 and TRBJ1-5; no firm D call. Germline CDR1 is SNHLY and CDR2 is FYNNEI. The CDR3 extends over 15 amino acids. Trimming removed 3 bases at V and 5 bases at J, with 14 bases between. CDR3 in amino acids: CASSDSGNPYQPQHF. CDR3 DNA sequence: TGTGCCAGCAGTGATAGCGGGAACCCTTATCAGCCCCAGCATTTT. The full variable domain, rest sourced from reference TRBV2 and TRBJ1-5, is EPEVTQTPSHQVTQMGQEVILRCVPISNHLYFYWYRQILGQKVEFLVSFYNNEISEKSEIFDDQFSVERPDGSNFTLKIRSTKLEDSAMYFCASSDSGNPYQPQHFGDGTRLSIL.

This clone was recorded once. V is TRBV5-1 and J is TRBJ2-7, with 14 positions matching TRBD2. In germline, CDR1 is SGHRS, CDR2 YFSETQ. This CDR3 is built from 17 residues. Trimming cost V 0 bases and J 3 bases; bases outside gene matches: 5. The CDR3 DNA reads TGCGCCAGCAGCTTGGGACTAGCGGGAGGGGTTGGCTACGAGCAGTACTTC. It codes for CASSLGLAGGVGYEQYF.

The chain is built from TRBV6-1 and TRBJ1-2; D call uncertain. V dropped 2 bases and J dropped 6 bases, with 10 bases sitting between them. CDR1 MNHNS and CDR2 SASEGT come from the germline V gene. The CDR3 is 13 amino acids. The CDR3 loop is CASSESRNNGYTF. CDR3 sequence (DNA): TGTGCCAGCAGTGAAAGCAGGAACAATGGCTACACCTTC.

This chain links TRBV9 with TRBJ2-3, with 8 bases lining up with TRBD2. V gave up 5 bases and J gave up 4 bases; unmatched junction bases: 9. Germline CDR1 and CDR2: SGDLS and YYNGEE. The CDR3 totals 15 residues. The CDR3 region is CASRGAGGGSDTQYF. The CDR3 nucleotides are TGTGCCAGCAGGGGTGCTGGCGGGGGGTCAGATACGCAGTATTTT.

The sample holds one count of this clone. V and J are TRBV5-1 and TRBJ1-4; 12 positions match TRBD1. Germline CDR1 SGHRS, CDR2 YFSETQ. CDR3 length: 17 residues. Trimming cost V 1 base and J 8 bases; bases outside gene matches: 9. The CDR3 spells CASSLSTGQGAGEKLFF. CDR3 sequence (DNA): TGCGCCAGCAGCTTGTCTACGGGACAGGGGGCGGGAGAAAAACTGTTTTTT.

This clone has just one count. V usage is TRBV19 and J usage is TRBJ2-7, with D possibly being TRBD2 (6 bases). Germline CDR1 LNHDA, CDR2 SQIVND (reference sequence). The length of the CDR3 is 14 residues. V was pared by 6 bases and J by 0 bases, with 12 bases between. The DNA of the CDR3 is TGTGCCAGTAGGAGGTCGGGAGTCTCCTACGAGCAGTACTTC. This gives the protein CASRRSGVSYEQYF.

CDR3 nucleotide sequence: TGTGCCAGCAGCCAAGGGATAGCGGGGGGGACAGATACGCAGTATTTT. Translated, it gives CASSQGIAGGTDTQYF. The chain has TRBV3-1 (or the pseudogene TRBV3-2) and TRBJ2-3; 11 bases fit TRBD2. V lost 1 base to trimming and J lost 3 bases; unmatched junction nucleotides: 3. The germline gives CDR1 LGHDT, CDR2 YNNKEL (reference sequence). This CDR3 is built from 16 residues.

The chain uses TRBV28 and TRBJ2-7, with TRBD2 identical over 7 bases. V lost 8 bases to trimming and J lost 7 bases; unmatched junction nucleotides: 11. CDR1 is MDHEN and CDR2 is SYDVKM in the germline V gene. The CDR3 has 13 amino acids. In nucleotides, the CDR3 is TGTGCCAGCGTTGACTACTCGCGGGGGGAGCAGTACTTC. Translated: CASVDYSRGEQYF.

The V call is TRBV7-8, the J call TRBJ2-1; D is perhaps TRBD1 (5 bases). CDR1 is SGHVS, CDR2 FQNEAQ, per germline. Trimming took off 5 bases at V and 5 bases at J, with 13 bases between the two ends. The CDR3 consists of 14 residues. CDR3 nucleotides: TGTGCCAGCAGCAGGTCGACAGCAAACAATGAGCAGTTCTTC. Protein product: CASSRSTANNEQFF.

This clone was seen once. CDR3 loop: CASSILTEYNEQFF. The CDR3 coding sequence is TGCGCCAGCAGCATATTGACAGAATACAATGAGCAGTTCTTC. The chain carries TRBV5-1 and TRBJ2-1; D might be TRBD1 (5 bases). Germline CDR1 is SGHRS and CDR2 is YFSETQ. Trimming stripped 4 bases from V and 4 bases from J, with 12 bases between. CDR3 length: 14 amino acids.

This clone was recorded once. The V call is TRBV4-1, the J call TRBJ1-4, with a weak D call TRBD1 (5 bases). V was trimmed by 3 bases and J by 0 bases, leaving 20 bases between them. CDR1 is MGHRA, CDR2 YSYEKL, per germline. The CDR3 is 19 residues long. The CDR3 DNA reads as TGCGCCAGCAGCCACGCAGCGTGGGACTATGTTGCAACTAATGAAAAACTGTTTTTT. It translates to CASSHAAWDYVATNEKLFF.

The gene calls are TRBV6-6 and TRBJ2-1; 10 bases line up with TRBD2. Germline CDR1 is MNHNY and CDR2 is SVGAGI (reference sequence). V trimming: 2 bases; J trimming: 9 bases; junction bases outside the gene matches: 7. The CDR3 consists of 15 residues. CDR3 sequence (DNA): TGTGCCAGCAGTTACGTCCTAGCGGGAGAGGGTGAGCAGTTCTTC. Protein sequence: CASSYVLAGEGEQFF.